This TCR beta chain was sequenced during a study of cytomegalovirus exposure and HLA in healthy donors. The study, taken as a whole, reports: The study listed some 160 cytomegalovirus-associated TCR beta chains. Most TCRs appeared rarely, but some public TCRs recurred in many donors.

This CDR3 has 16 residues. Between the trimmed V and J ends, which lost 3 bases and 0 bases, there was a span of 14 bases. The germline CDR1 and CDR2 sequences are SGDLS and YYNGEE. Measured with immunoSEQ multiplex PCR; TCRdb has only the in-frame clones, and not every one. The table lists fewer than 200,000 clones, roughly 91% of them singletons, with 4% to 5% in the top ten. In the case of this clone: Antigen specificity is unknown.

The source is a man between 18 and 29 years old in good health and CMV-seropositive. The sample was PBMCs. The chain uses TRBV9 and TRBJ2-3; D perhaps matches TRBD1 (5 bases). As DNA, the CDR3 is TGTGCCAGCAGCGCCGGACACGTCTCTAGCACAGATACGCAGTATTTT. Translation gives CASSAGHVSSTDTQYF.